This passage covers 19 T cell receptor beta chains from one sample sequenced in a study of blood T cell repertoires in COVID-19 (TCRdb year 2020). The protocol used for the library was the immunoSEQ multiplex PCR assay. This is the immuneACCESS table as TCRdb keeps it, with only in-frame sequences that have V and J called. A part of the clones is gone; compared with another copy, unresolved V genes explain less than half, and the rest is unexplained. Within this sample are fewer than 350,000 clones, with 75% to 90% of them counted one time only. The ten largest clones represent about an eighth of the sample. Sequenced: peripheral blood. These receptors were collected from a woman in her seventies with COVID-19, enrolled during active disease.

DNA of the CDR3: TGTGCCAGCAGCAGACAGGGAACGGACACCGGGGAGCTGTTTTTT. It translates to CASSRQGTDTGELFF. The rearrangement uses TRBV21-1 and TRBJ2-2; TRBD1 is taken as the D call from the table, unchecked against the DNA. TRBV21-1 has pseudogene status. The CDR3 is made up of 15 amino acids.

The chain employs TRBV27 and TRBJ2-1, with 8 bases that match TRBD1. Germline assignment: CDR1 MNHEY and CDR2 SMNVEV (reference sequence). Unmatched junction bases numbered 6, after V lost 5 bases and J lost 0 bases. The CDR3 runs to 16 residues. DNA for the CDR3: TGTGCCAGCAGTCAGTACAGGGGGTTCTCCTACAATGAGCAGTTCTTC. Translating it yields CASSQYRGFSYNEQFF.

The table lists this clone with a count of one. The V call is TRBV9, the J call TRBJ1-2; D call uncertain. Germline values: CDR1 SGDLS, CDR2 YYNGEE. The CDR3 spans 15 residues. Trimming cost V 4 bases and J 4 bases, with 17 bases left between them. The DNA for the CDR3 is TGTGCCAGCAGCTCACCTATGAGGCGGAGCTATGGCTACACCTTC. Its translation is CASSSPMRRSYGYTF.

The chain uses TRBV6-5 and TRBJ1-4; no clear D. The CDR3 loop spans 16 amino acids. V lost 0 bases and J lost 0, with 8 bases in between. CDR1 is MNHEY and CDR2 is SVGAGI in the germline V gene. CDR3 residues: CASSYSYTATNEKLFF. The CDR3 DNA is TGTGCCAGCAGTTACTCGTACACCGCAACTAATGAAAAACTGTTTTTT.

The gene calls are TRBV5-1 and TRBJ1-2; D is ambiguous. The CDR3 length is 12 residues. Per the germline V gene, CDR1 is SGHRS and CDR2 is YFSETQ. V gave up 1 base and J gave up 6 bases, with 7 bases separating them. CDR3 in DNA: TGCGCCAGCAGCTTGTTTCGGGATGGCTACACCTTC. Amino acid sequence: CASSLFRDGYTF.

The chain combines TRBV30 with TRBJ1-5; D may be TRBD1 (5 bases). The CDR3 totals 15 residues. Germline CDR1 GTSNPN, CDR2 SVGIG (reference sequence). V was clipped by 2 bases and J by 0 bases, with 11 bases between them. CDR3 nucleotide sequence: TGTGCCTGGAGTCAAGGGGTGAGTAGCAATCAGCCCCAGCATTTT. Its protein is CAWSQGVSSNQPQHF. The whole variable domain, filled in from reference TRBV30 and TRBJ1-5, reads SQTIHQWPATLVQPVGSPLSLECTVEGTSNPNLYWYRQAAGRGLQLLFYSVGIGQISSEVPQNLSASRPQDRQFILSSKKLLLSDSGFYLCAWSQGVSSNQPQHFGDGTRLSIL.

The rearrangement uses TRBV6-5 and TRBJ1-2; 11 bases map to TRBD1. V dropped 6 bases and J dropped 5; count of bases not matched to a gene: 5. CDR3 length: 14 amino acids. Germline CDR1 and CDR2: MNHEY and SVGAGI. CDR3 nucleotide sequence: TGTGCCAGCAGGGGCCGGGACAGGGGGTATGGCTACACCTTC. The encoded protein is CASRGRDRGYGYTF.

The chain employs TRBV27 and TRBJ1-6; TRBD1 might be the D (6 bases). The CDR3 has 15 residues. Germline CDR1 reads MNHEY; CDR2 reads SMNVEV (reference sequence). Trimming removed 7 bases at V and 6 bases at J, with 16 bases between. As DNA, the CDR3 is TGTGCCAGCACCCTCGGGGACAACCCTAATTCACCCCTCCACTTT. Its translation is CASTLGDNPNSPLHF.

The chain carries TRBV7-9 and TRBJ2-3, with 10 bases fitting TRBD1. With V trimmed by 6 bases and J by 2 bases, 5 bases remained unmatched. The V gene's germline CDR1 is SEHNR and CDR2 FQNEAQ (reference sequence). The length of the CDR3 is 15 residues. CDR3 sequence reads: CASSPGQGVTDTQYF. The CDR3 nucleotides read TGTGCCAGCAGTCCTGGACAGGGGGTCACAGATACGCAGTATTTT.

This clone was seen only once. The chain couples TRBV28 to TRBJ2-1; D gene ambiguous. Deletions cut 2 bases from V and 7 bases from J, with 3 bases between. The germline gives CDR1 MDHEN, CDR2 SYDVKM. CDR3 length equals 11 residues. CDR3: CASSLRNEQFF. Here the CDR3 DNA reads TGTGCCAGCAGTTTACGGAATGAGCAGTTCTTC. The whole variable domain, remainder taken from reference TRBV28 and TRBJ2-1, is DVKVTQSSRYLVKRTGEKVFLECVQDMDHENMFWYRQDPGLGLRLIYFSYDVKMKEKGDIPEGYSVSREKKERFSLILESASTNQTSMYLCASSLRNEQFFGPGTRLTVL.

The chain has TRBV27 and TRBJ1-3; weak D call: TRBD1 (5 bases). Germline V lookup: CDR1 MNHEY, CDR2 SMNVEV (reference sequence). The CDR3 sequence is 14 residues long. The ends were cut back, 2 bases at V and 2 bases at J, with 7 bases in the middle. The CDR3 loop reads CASSLRGTGNTIYF. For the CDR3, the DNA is TGTGCCAGCAGTTTAAGGGGAACTGGAAACACCATATATTTT.

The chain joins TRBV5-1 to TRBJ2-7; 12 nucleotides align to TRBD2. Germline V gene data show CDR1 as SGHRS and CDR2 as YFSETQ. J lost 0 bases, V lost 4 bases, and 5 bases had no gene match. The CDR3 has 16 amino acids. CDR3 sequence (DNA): TGCGCCAGCAGCCCCGGACTAGCGGGGTACTCCTACGAGCAGTACTTC. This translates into CASSPGLAGYSYEQYF.

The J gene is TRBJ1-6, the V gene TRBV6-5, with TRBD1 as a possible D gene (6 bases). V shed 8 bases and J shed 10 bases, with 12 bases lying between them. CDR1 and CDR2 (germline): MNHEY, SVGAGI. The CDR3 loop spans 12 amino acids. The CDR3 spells CASLTGSSPLHF. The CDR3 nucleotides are TGTGCCAGCCTAACAGGGAGCTCACCCCTCCACTTT.

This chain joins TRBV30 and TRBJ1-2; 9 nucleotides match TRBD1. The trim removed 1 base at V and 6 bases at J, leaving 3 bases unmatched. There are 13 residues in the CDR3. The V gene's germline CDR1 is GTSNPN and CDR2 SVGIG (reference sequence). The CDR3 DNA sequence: TGTGCCTGGAGTGCACAGGGGGCCGATGGCTACACCTTC. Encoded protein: CAWSAQGADGYTF.

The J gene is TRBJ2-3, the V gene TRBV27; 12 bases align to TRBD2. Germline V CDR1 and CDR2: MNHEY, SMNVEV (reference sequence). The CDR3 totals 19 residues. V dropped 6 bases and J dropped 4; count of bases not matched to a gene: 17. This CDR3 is CASRGTSGGPSINADTQYF. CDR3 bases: TGTGCCAGCAGGGGTACTAGCGGGGGGCCGTCTATCAACGCAGATACGCAGTATTTT.

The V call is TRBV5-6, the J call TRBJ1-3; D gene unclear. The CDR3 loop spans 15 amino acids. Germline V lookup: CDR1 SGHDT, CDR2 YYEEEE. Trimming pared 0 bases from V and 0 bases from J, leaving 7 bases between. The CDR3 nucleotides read TGTGCCAGCAGCTTGGGGCCCGACTCTGGAAACACCATATATTTT. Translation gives CASSLGPDSGNTIYF. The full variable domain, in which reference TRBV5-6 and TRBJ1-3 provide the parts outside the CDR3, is DAGVTQSPTHLIKTRGQQVTLRCSPKSGHDTVSWYQQALGQGPQFIFQYYEEEERQRGNFPDRFSGHQFPNYSSELNVNALLLGDSALYLCASSLGPDSGNTIYFGEGSWLTVV.

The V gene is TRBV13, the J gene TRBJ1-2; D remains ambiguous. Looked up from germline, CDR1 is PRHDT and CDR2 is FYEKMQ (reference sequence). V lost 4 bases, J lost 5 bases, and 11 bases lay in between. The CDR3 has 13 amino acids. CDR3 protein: CASSSWAQYGYTF. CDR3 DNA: TGTGCCAGCAGCTCATGGGCCCAGTATGGCTACACCTTC.

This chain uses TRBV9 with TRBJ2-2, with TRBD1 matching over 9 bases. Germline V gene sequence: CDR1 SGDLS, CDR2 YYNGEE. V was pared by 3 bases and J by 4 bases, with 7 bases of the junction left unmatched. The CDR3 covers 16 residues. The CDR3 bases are TGTGCCAGCAGCGAATCGACAGGGGGGTCCACCGGGGAGCTGTTTTTT. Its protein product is CASSESTGGSTGELFF.

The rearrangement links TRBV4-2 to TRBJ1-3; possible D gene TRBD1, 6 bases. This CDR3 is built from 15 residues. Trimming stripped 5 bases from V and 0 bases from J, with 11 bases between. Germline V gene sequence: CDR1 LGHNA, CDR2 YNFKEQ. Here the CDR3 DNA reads TGTGCCAGCAGCTACGGACAGAGCTCTGGAAACACCATATATTTT. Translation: CASSYGQSSGNTIYF.